The rows below give T cell receptor beta chains drawn from one sample of a study of persistence of HIV-infected CD4 T cells. Sequenced by immunoSEQ multiplex PCR; TCRdb stores in-frame clones only, minus some. The sample includes roughly 30,000 clones, more than 75% of them seen just once. Their antigen targets remain unknown. This sample comprised CD4+ T cells sorted from PBMCs after roughly 19-hour stimulation, obtained from a patient who received antiretroviral therapy. The receptors shown here come from an adult woman with HIV who was CMV-seropositive. Each CDR3 is given with its conserved first and last residue. D genes are given only for firm matches. Size is omitted from some rows. Given values are once, few, many or a class for expanded clones.

v_gene: TRBV19
d_gene: TRBD1
j_gene: TRBJ1-5
abundance: NA
CDR3aa: CASSIFFQGGQPQHF
CDR3nt: TGTGCCAGTAGTATATTTTTCCAGGGGGGTCAGCCCCAGCATTTT

v_gene: TRBV30
d_gene: TRBD1
j_gene: TRBJ1-1
abundance: NA
CDR3aa: CAWSGQGNTEAFF
CDR3nt: TGTGCCTGGAGCGGACAGGGGAACACTGAAGCTTTCTTT

v_gene: TRBV5-1
d_gene: NA
j_gene: TRBJ1-2
abundance: few
CDR3aa: CASSWDGGSSNYGYTF
CDR3nt: TGCGCCAGCAGCTGGGACGGTGGAAGTAGTAACTATGGCTACACCTTC

v_gene: TRBV19
d_gene: TRBD1
j_gene: TRBJ1-1
abundance: few
CDR3aa: CASSFQGVGTEAFF
CDR3nt: TGTGCCAGTAGTTTCCAGGGGGTCGGAACTGAAGCTTTCTTT

v_gene: TRBV19
d_gene: NA
j_gene: TRBJ2-5
abundance: NA
CDR3aa: CASSASDLGGETQYF
CDR3nt: TGTGCCAGTAGTGCCTCCGATCTAGGAGGGGAGACCCAGTACTTC

v_gene: TRBV7-2
d_gene: NA
j_gene: TRBJ1-5
abundance: NA
CDR3aa: CASSFRYGDQPQHF
CDR3nt: TGTGCCAGCAGCTTTCGGTACGGCGATCAGCCCCAGCATTTT

v_gene: TRBV7-2
d_gene: NA
j_gene: TRBJ1-1
abundance: few
CDR3aa: CASSFDDTAWTEAFF
CDR3nt: TGTGCCAGCAGCTTCGACGACACGGCCTGGACTGAAGCTTTCTTT

v_gene: TRBV9
d_gene: NA
j_gene: TRBJ1-3
abundance: NA
CDR3aa: CASSVGGRKGNTIYF
CDR3nt: TGTGCCAGCAGCGTTGGCGGAAGGAAGGGAAACACCATATATTTT

v_gene: TRBV7-9
d_gene: NA
j_gene: TRBJ1-4
abundance: NA
CDR3aa: CASSLIGTINEKLFF
CDR3nt: TGTGCCAGCAGCTTAATCGGGACCATCAATGAAAAACTGTTTTTT

v_gene: TRBV2
d_gene: TRBD1
j_gene: TRBJ2-1
abundance: NA
CDR3aa: CASTAQTGGYNEQFF
CDR3nt: TGTGCCAGCACCGCGCAGACAGGGGGGTACAATGAGCAGTTCTTC

v_gene: TRBV1
d_gene: NA
j_gene: TRBJ2-1
abundance: NA
CDR3aa: CTSSQYRDRVYNEQFF
CDR3nt: TGCACCAGCAGCCAATACCGGGACAGGGTCTACAATGAGCAGTTCTTC

v_gene: TRBV6-5
d_gene: NA
j_gene: TRBJ2-1
abundance: NA
CDR3aa: CASSYSQGPQFF
CDR3nt: TGTGCCAGCAGTTACTCTCAGGGACCGCAGTTCTTC

v_gene: TRBV6-6
d_gene: NA
j_gene: TRBJ1-3
abundance: NA
CDR3aa: CASRGTGTTGNTIYF
CDR3nt: TGTGCCAGCAGAGGAACCGGGACAACCGGAAACACCATATATTTT

v_gene: TRBV3-1/TRBV3-2
d_gene: NA
j_gene: TRBJ1-1
abundance: once
CDR3aa: CASSQDPGLEAFF
CDR3nt: TGTGCCAGCAGCCAAGATCCGGGGCTCGAAGCTTTCTTT

v_gene: TRBV5-1
d_gene: NA
j_gene: TRBJ1-4
abundance: NA
CDR3aa: CASRRVRVRSEKLFF
CDR3nt: TGCGCCAGCAGGAGGGTGAGGGTAAGAAGCGAAAAACTGTTTTTT

v_gene: TRBV5-1
d_gene: TRBD2
j_gene: TRBJ2-2
abundance: NA
CDR3aa: CASSLAGPGGTGELFF
CDR3nt: TGCGCCAGCAGCTTGGCGGGGCCGGGGGGCACCGGGGAGCTGTTTTTT

v_gene: TRBV19
d_gene: NA
j_gene: TRBJ1-5
abundance: NA
CDR3aa: CASRRGNSNQPQHF
CDR3nt: TGTGCCAGTAGGCGGGGGAATAGCAATCAGCCCCAGCATTTT

v_gene: TRBV15
d_gene: TRBD1
j_gene: TRBJ1-5
abundance: NA
CDR3aa: CATSRATGINQPQHF
CDR3nt: TGTGCCACCAGCAGAGCGACAGGGATAAATCAGCCCCAGCATTTT

v_gene: TRBV7-3
d_gene: NA
j_gene: TRBJ2-1
abundance: NA
CDR3aa: CASSLTPGAYNEQFF
CDR3nt: TGTGCCAGCAGCTTAACCCCGGGCGCCTACAATGAGCAGTTCTTC

v_gene: TRBV19
d_gene: TRBD1
j_gene: TRBJ2-1
abundance: once
CDR3aa: CASTPPTGSNEQFF
CDR3nt: TGTGCCAGTACCCCCCCGACAGGGTCCAATGAGCAGTTCTTC

v_gene: TRBV11-3
d_gene: NA
j_gene: TRBJ2-5
abundance: NA
CDR3aa: CASSLAGGLQETQYF
CDR3nt: TGTGCCAGCAGCTTAGCCGGGGGGCTACAAGAGACCCAGTACTTC

v_gene: TRBV7-8
d_gene: NA
j_gene: TRBJ1-3
abundance: NA
CDR3aa: CASTLQGKEAIYF
CDR3nt: TGTGCCAGCACCCTCCAGGGAAAAGAAGCCATATATTTT

v_gene: TRBV7-6
d_gene: NA
j_gene: TRBJ2-2
abundance: NA
CDR3aa: CASSPRGADTGELFF
CDR3nt: TGTGCCAGCAGCCCACGGGGGGCTGATACCGGGGAGCTGTTTTTT

v_gene: TRBV19
d_gene: NA
j_gene: TRBJ1-2
abundance: NA
CDR3aa: CASSRGYGYTF
CDR3nt: TGTGCCAGTAGCCGGGGGTATGGCTACACCTTC

v_gene: TRBV13
d_gene: TRBD1
j_gene: TRBJ1-1
abundance: NA
CDR3aa: CASSSRGRGNTEAFF
CDR3nt: TGTGCCAGCAGCTCCAGGGGGCGCGGAAACACTGAAGCTTTCTTT

v_gene: TRBV12-5
d_gene: TRBD2
j_gene: TRBJ2-3
abundance: NA
CDR3aa: CASGLVTGGGHF
CDR3nt: TGTGCTAGTGGTTTGGTAACCGGGGGGGGACATTTT

v_gene: TRBV18
d_gene: TRBD1
j_gene: TRBJ1-5
abundance: few
CDR3aa: CASSRLGQISNQPQHF
CDR3nt: TGTGCCAGCTCACGCTTGGGACAGATTAGCAATCAGCCCCAGCATTTT

v_gene: TRBV7-3
d_gene: NA
j_gene: TRBJ2-1
abundance: NA
CDR3aa: CASSSAGRNNEQFF
CDR3nt: TGTGCCAGCAGCTCAGCGGGCCGGAACAATGAGCAGTTCTTC

v_gene: TRBV6-5
d_gene: TRBD1
j_gene: TRBJ1-2
abundance: NA
CDR3aa: CASSYTGGDYGYTF
CDR3nt: TGTGCCAGCAGTTACACAGGGGGAGACTATGGCTACACCTTC

v_gene: TRBV19
d_gene: NA
j_gene: TRBJ1-4
abundance: NA
CDR3aa: CASSMSHRNEKLFF
CDR3nt: TGTGCCAGTAGTATGTCCCACAGAAATGAAAAACTGTTTTTT

v_gene: TRBV25-1
d_gene: NA
j_gene: TRBJ1-2
abundance: NA
CDR3aa: CASSPQGRGGYTF
CDR3nt: TGTGCCAGCAGTCCCCAGGGGCGAGGTGGCTACACCTTC

v_gene: TRBV5-4
d_gene: NA
j_gene: TRBJ2-3
abundance: NA
CDR3aa: CASSRSGLSLLTDTQYF
CDR3nt: TGTGCCAGCAGTCGGTCGGGACTGTCCCTATTAACAGATACGCAGTATTTT

v_gene: TRBV29-1
d_gene: NA
j_gene: TRBJ1-3
abundance: few
CDR3aa: CSVERDFGSGNTIYF
CDR3nt: TGCAGCGTTGAACGCGACTTTGGCTCTGGAAACACCATATATTTT

v_gene: TRBV2
d_gene: TRBD2
j_gene: TRBJ2-1
abundance: NA
CDR3aa: CASRTSGGSYNEQFF
CDR3nt: TGTGCCAGCAGGACTAGCGGGGGCTCCTACAATGAGCAGTTCTTC

v_gene: TRBV5-1
d_gene: TRBD1
j_gene: TRBJ1-2
abundance: NA
CDR3aa: CASSLGPQGADYGYTF
CDR3nt: TGCGCCAGCAGCTTGGGGCCCCAGGGGGCGGACTATGGCTACACCTTC

v_gene: TRBV2
d_gene: NA
j_gene: TRBJ2-3
abundance: NA
CDR3aa: CASTPRHRGGVDTQYF
CDR3nt: TGTGCCAGCACCCCTCGGCACAGGGGGGGGGTGGATACGCAGTATTTT

v_gene: TRBV5-1
d_gene: NA
j_gene: TRBJ1-1
abundance: NA
CDR3aa: CASSLVGGIDVTEAFF
CDR3nt: TGCGCCAGCAGCTTGGTTGGGGGGATCGACGTTACTGAAGCTTTCTTT

v_gene: TRBV28
d_gene: NA
j_gene: TRBJ1-1
abundance: NA
CDR3aa: CASRPLGAGNTEAFF
CDR3nt: TGTGCCAGCAGACCGCTAGGGGCCGGGAACACTGAAGCTTTCTTT

v_gene: TRBV30
d_gene: NA
j_gene: TRBJ1-3
abundance: NA
CDR3aa: CAWSSWGTDQGNTIYF
CDR3nt: TGTGCCTGGTCCTCCTGGGGGACCGACCAAGGAAACACCATATATTTT

v_gene: TRBV5-1
d_gene: NA
j_gene: TRBJ1-5
abundance: NA
CDR3aa: CASSLEPAGEPQHF
CDR3nt: TGCGCCAGCAGCTTGGAACCTGCCGGGGAGCCCCAGCATTTT

v_gene: TRBV6-1
d_gene: NA
j_gene: TRBJ1-2
abundance: few
CDR3aa: CASSERAGQDGYTF
CDR3nt: TGTGCCAGCAGTGAAAGGGCAGGGCAGGATGGCTACACCTTC

v_gene: TRBV12-5
d_gene: NA
j_gene: TRBJ1-5
abundance: NA
CDR3aa: CASGLAIQPQHF
CDR3nt: TGTGCTAGTGGTTTGGCCATACAGCCCCAGCATTTT

v_gene: TRBV12-5
d_gene: TRBD1
j_gene: TRBJ1-1
abundance: NA
CDR3aa: CASGQGQRNTEAFF
CDR3nt: TGTGCTAGTGGACAGGGACAGAGGAACACTGAAGCTTTCTTT

v_gene: TRBV11-3
d_gene: TRBD1
j_gene: TRBJ2-1
abundance: few
CDR3aa: CASSRGQGIDEQFF
CDR3nt: TGTGCCAGCAGCCGAGGACAGGGGATCGATGAGCAGTTCTTC

v_gene: TRBV7-2
d_gene: NA
j_gene: TRBJ1-1
abundance: NA
CDR3aa: CASSFQGGDTEAFF
CDR3nt: TGTGCCAGCAGCTTCCAGGGTGGGGACACTGAAGCTTTCTTT

v_gene: TRBV12-3/TRBV12-4
d_gene: NA
j_gene: TRBJ2-3
abundance: NA
CDR3aa: CASSFGRVKYF
CDR3nt: TGTGCCAGCAGTTTTGGCAGGGTCAAGTATTTT

v_gene: TRBV10-1
d_gene: NA
j_gene: TRBJ2-1
abundance: NA
CDR3aa: CASPFQGRRYNEQFF
CDR3nt: TGCGCCAGCCCGTTTCAGGGGCGGCGGTACAATGAGCAGTTCTTC

v_gene: TRBV5-4
d_gene: TRBD2
j_gene: TRBJ2-5
abundance: NA
CDR3aa: CASSLKTSGETQYF
CDR3nt: TGTGCCAGCAGCTTGAAGACTAGCGGAGAGACCCAGTACTTC

v_gene: TRBV5-1
d_gene: NA
j_gene: TRBJ1-6
abundance: NA
CDR3aa: CASSLGGGNPSPLHF
CDR3nt: TGCGCCAGCAGCTTGGGGGGAGGGAACCCTTCACCCCTCCACTTT

v_gene: TRBV5-8
d_gene: TRBD1
j_gene: TRBJ1-2
abundance: NA
CDR3aa: CASSLAGTGALGYGYTF
CDR3nt: TGTGCCAGCAGCTTGGCTGGGACAGGGGCACTTGGCTATGGCTACACCTTC

v_gene: TRBV3-1/TRBV3-2
d_gene: NA
j_gene: TRBJ2-5
abundance: NA
CDR3aa: CASSQPQRWETQYF
CDR3nt: TGTGCCAGCAGCCAACCCCAGAGGTGGGAGACCCAGTACTTC

v_gene: TRBV4-1
d_gene: NA
j_gene: TRBJ1-6
abundance: once
CDR3aa: CASSQDRGAARNSPLHF
CDR3nt: TGCGCCAGCAGCCAAGATAGAGGGGCGGCGCGAAATTCACCCCTCCACTTT

v_gene: TRBV6-4
d_gene: TRBD1
j_gene: TRBJ2-6
abundance: few
CDR3aa: CASSRDRASSSGANVLTF
CDR3nt: TGTGCCAGCAGCCGGGACAGGGCTTCTAGCTCTGGGGCCAACGTCCTGACTTTC

v_gene: TRBV2
d_gene: NA
j_gene: TRBJ1-1
abundance: NA
CDR3aa: CASTVRTDSTEAFF
CDR3nt: TGTGCCAGCACCGTCAGGACAGATAGCACTGAAGCTTTCTTT

v_gene: TRBV9
d_gene: TRBD1
j_gene: TRBJ1-3
abundance: NA
CDR3aa: CASSIGQGPGNTIYF
CDR3nt: TGTGCCAGCAGCATAGGACAGGGTCCCGGAAACACCATATATTTT

v_gene: TRBV12-3/TRBV12-4
d_gene: TRBD1
j_gene: TRBJ1-2
abundance: NA
CDR3aa: CASTGQGWGGYTF
CDR3nt: TGTGCCAGCACCGGACAGGGATGGGGTGGCTACACCTTC

v_gene: TRBV6-5
d_gene: NA
j_gene: TRBJ2-1
abundance: NA
CDR3aa: CASSHSDKHNEQFF
CDR3nt: TGTGCCAGCAGCCACTCAGACAAGCACAATGAGCAGTTCTTC